Listed here is a single T cell receptor (beta chain). As yet, its antigen is unknown. The authors generated TCR beta cDNA through 5'RACE template switching with UMIs. TCRdb re-called the 5' RACE reads; every CDR3 protein appears as one record, without DNA. This sample's table reports 400,000 to 500,000 distinct CDR3 sequences. The sample is drawn from a study of T cells expressing NK-cell markers. Study as a whole: Seven HCMV-seropositive donors and one seronegative donor made up the eight sequenced donors. Broader study findings: Of the CD8+ T cells in roughly 6 donors, roughly 1.0-7.5% belonged to dominant NKG2C+ clonotypes. HCMV specificity of the expanded NKG2C+ T cell clones stayed unclear.

The CDR3 length is 15 residues. Germline V lookup: CDR1 DFQATT, CDR2 SNEGSKA (reference sequence). The chain couples TRBV20-1 to TRBJ2-6; TCRdb indicates TRBD2, and absent DNA this call remains unverified. The TCR was taken from a woman between 18 and 75 years old in good health. The sample was blood T cells: a sorted CD56 or NKG2C T cell subset, CD4+ or CD8+ T cells, or bulk PBMC T cells (not recorded which). CDR3 sequence: CSATSGDSGANVLTF.